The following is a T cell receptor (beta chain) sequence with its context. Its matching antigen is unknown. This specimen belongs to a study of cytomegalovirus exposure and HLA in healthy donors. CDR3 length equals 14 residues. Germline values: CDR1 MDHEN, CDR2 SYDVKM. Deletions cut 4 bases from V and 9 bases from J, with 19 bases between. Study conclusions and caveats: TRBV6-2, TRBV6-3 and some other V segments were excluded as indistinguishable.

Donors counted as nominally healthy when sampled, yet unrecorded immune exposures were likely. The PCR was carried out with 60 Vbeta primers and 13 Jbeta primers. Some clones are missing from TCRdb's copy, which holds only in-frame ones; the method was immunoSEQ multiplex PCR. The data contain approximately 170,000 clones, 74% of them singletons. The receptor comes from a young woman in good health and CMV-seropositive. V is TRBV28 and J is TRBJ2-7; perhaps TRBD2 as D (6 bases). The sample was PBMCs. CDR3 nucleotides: TGTGCCAGCAGTTACGATGTCGGGGGTGTCGGGCAGTACTTC. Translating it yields CASSYDVGGVGQYF.